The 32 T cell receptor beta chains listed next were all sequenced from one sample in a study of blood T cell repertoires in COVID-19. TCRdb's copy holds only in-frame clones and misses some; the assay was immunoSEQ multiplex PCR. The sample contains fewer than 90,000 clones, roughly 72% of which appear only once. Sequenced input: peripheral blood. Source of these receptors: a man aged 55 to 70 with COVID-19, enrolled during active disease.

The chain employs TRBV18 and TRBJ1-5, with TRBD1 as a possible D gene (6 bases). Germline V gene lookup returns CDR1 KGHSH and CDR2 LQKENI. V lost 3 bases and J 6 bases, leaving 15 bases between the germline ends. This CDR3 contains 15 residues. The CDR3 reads CASSPPGGQGQPQHF. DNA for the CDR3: TGTGCCAGCTCACCCCCGGGGGGGCAGGGTCAGCCCCAGCATTTT.

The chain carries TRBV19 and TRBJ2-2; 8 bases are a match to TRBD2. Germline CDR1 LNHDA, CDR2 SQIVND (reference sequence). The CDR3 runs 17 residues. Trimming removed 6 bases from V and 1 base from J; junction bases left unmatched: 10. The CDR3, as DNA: TGTGCCAGTAGATCACAGTTGCTAGCGGGGAACACCGGGGAGCTGTTTTTT. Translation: CASRSQLLAGNTGELFF.

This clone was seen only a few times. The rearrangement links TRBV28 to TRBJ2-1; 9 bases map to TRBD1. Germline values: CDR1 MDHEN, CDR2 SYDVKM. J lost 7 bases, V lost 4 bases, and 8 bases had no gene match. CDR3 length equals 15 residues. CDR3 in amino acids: CASSSPGTGSNEQFF. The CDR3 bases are TGTGCCAGCAGTTCCCCCGGGACAGGGTCGAATGAGCAGTTCTTC. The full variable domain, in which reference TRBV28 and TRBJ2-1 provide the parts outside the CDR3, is DVKVTQSSRYLVKRTGEKVFLECVQDMDHENMFWYRQDPGLGLRLIYFSYDVKMKEKGDIPEGYSVSREKKERFSLILESASTNQTSMYLCASSSPGTGSNEQFFGPGTRLTVL.

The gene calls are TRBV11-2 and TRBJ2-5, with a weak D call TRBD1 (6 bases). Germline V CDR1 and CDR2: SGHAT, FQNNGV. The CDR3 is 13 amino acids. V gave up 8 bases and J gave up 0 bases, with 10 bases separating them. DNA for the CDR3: TGTGCCAGCGGGGACACGTACCAAGAGACCCAGTACTTC. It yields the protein CASGDTYQETQYF.

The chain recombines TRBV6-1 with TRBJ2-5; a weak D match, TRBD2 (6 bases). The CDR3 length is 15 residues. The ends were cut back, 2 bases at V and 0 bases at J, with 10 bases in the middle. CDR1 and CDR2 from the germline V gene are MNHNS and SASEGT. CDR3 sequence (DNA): TGTGCCAGCAGTGAAAGCGGGCTGTACCAAGAGACCCAGTACTTC. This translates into CASSESGLYQETQYF.

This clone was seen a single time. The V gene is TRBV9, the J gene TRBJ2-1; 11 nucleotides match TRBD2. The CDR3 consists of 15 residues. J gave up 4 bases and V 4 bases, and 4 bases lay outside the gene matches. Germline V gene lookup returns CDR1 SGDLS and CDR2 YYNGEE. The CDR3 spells CASSSGTSGYNEQFF. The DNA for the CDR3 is TGTGCCAGCAGCTCCGGGACTAGCGGTTACAATGAGCAGTTCTTC.

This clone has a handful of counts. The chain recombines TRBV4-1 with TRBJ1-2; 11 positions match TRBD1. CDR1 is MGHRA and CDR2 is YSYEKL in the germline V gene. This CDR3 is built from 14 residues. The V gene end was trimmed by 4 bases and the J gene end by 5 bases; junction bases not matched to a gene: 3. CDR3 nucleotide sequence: TGCGCCAGCAGCCGGGACAGGGGGGAGTATGGCTACACCTTC. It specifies CASSRDRGEYGYTF.

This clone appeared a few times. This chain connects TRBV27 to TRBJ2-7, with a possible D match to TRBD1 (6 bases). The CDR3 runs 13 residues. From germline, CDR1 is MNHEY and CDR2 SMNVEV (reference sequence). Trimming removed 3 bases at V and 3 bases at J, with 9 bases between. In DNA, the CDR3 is TGTGCCAGCAGTTTGACAGGCAACTACGAGCAGTACTTC. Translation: CASSLTGNYEQYF.

Here the CDR3 reads CASSDFQETQYF. The DNA for the CDR3 is TGTGCCAGCAGTGACTTTCAAGAGACCCAGTACTTC. The V call is TRBV2, the J call TRBJ2-5; D ambiguous. Germline CDR1 reads SNHLY; CDR2 reads FYNNEI. Trimming removed 3 bases from V and 2 bases from J, with 4 bases in between. The CDR3 length is 12 residues.

CDR3 region: CALSKTGTGIEKLFF. CDR3 in DNA: TGTGCCCTCAGTAAGACCGGGACAGGCATCGAAAAACTGTTTTTT. The V gene is TRBV30, the J gene TRBJ1-4, with 8 nucleotides matching TRBD1. This CDR3 contains 15 residues. The germline V gene has CDR1 GTSNPN and CDR2 SVGIG (reference sequence). The junction had 16 bases not matched to a gene; V was cut back by 8 bases and J by 8 bases.

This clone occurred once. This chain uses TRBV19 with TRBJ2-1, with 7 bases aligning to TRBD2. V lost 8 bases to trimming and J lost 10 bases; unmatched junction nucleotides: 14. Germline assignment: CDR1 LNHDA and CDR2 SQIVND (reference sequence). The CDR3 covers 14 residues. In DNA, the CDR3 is TGTGCCAGTTCCCAGCAGCGGGGAATTCACGAGCAGTTCTTC. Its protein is CASSQQRGIHEQFF.

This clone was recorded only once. CDR3 region: CASSIWQGLAKNIQYF. CDR3 bases: TGTGCCAGTAGTATTTGGCAGGGGCTAGCCAAAAACATTCAGTACTTC. The chain links TRBV19 to TRBJ2-4; perhaps TRBD1 as D (6 bases). Germline CDR1 and CDR2: LNHDA and SQIVND (reference sequence). Deletions cut 3 bases from V and 0 bases from J, with 12 bases between. The CDR3 extends over 16 amino acids. The variable domain in full, with the rest retrieved from reference TRBV19 and TRBJ2-4, is DGGITQSPKYLFRKEGQNVTLSCEQNLNHDAMYWYRQDPGQGLRLIYYSQIVNDFQKGDIAEGYSVSREKKESFPLTVTSAQKNPTAFYLCASSIWQGLAKNIQYFGAGTRLSVL.

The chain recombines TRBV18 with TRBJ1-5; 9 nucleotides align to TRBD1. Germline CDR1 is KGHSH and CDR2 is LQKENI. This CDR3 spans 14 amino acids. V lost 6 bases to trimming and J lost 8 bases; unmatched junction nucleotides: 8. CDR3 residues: CASSQDRGREPQHF. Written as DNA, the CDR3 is TGTGCCAGCTCGCAGGACAGGGGTCGGGAGCCCCAGCATTTT.

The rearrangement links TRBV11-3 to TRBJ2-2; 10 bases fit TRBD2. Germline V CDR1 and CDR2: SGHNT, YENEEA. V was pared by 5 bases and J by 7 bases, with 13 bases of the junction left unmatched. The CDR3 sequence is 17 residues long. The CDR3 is CASSPRDGLAVFGELFF. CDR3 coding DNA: TGTGCCAGCAGCCCTAGAGACGGACTAGCGGTATTCGGGGAGCTGTTTTTT.

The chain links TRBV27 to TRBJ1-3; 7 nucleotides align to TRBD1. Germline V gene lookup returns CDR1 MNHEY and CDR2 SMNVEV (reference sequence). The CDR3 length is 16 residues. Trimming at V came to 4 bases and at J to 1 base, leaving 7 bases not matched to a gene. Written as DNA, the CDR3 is TGTGCCAGCAGTTCTAACCAGACAGGGTCTGGAAACACCATATATTTT. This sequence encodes CASSSNQTGSGNTIYF.

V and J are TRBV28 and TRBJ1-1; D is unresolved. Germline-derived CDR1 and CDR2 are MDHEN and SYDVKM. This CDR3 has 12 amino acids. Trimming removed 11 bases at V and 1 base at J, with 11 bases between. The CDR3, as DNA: TGTGCCTCGCCCTCGGGGAACACTGAAGCTTTCTTT. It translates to CASPSGNTEAFF.

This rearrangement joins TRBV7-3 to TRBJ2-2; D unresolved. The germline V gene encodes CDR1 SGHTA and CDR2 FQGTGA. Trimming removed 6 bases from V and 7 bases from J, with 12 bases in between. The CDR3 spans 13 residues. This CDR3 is CASREKTGGELFF. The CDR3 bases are TGTGCCAGCAGGGAGAAAACTGGCGGGGAGCTGTTTTTT.

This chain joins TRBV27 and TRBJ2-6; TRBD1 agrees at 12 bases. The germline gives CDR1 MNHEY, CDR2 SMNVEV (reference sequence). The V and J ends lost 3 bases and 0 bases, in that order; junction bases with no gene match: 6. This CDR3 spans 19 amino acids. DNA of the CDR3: TGTGCCAGCAGTTTGAGGGGACAGGGGGCTTTCTCTGGGGCCAACGTCCTGACTTTC. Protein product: CASSLRGQGAFSGANVLTF.

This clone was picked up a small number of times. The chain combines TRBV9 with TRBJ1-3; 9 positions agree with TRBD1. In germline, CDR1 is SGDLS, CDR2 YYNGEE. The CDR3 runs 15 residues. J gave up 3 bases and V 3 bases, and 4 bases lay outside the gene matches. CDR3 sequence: CASSAQGALGNTIYF. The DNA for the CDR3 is TGTGCCAGCAGCGCACAGGGGGCGCTTGGAAACACCATATATTTT.

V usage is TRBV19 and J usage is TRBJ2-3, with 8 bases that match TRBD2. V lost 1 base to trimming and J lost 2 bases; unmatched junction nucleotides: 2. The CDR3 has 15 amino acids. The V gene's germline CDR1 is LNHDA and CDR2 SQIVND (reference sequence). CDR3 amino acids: CASSIALAVTDTQYF. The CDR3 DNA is TGTGCCAGTAGTATAGCACTAGCGGTCACAGATACGCAGTATTTT.

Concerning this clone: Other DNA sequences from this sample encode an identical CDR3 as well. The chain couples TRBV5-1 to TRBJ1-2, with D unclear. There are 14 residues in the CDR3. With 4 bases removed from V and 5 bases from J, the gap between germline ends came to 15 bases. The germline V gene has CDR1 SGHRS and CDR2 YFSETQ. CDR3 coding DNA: TGCGCCAGCAGCCCTGGGGAGGGAGGTTATGGCTACACCTTC. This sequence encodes CASSPGEGGYGYTF.

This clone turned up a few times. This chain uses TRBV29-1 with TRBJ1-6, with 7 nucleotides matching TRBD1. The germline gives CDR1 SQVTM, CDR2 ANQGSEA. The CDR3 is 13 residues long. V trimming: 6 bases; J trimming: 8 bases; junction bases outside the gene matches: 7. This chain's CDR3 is CSVADRRDSPLHF. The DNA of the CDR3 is TGCAGCGTCGCGGACAGGAGGGATTCACCCCTCCACTTT.

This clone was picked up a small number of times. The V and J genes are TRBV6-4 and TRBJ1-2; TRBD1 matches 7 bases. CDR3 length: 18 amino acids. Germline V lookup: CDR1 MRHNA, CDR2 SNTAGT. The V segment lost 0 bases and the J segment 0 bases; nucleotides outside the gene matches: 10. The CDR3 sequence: CASSDSRPGQVANYGYTF. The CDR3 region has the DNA TGTGCCAGCAGTGACTCTCGACCCGGACAGGTAGCTAACTATGGCTACACCTTC.

CDR3 nucleotide sequence: TGTGCCACCAGTGACCCCGGCTCGGGTAGCGGGGGGTACAATGAGCAGTTCTTC. Encoded protein: CATSDPGSGSGGYNEQFF. The V gene is TRBV24-1, the J gene TRBJ2-1; 10 nucleotides match TRBD2. V dropped 4 bases and J dropped 4; count of bases not matched to a gene: 12. The germline CDR1 and CDR2 sequences are KGHDR and SFDVKD. This CDR3 is built from 18 residues.

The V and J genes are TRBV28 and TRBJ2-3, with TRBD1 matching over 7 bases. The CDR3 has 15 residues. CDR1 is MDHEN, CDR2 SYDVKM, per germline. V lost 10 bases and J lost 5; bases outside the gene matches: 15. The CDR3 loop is CATTTGRGLGDTQYF. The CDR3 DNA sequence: TGTGCCACTACGACAGGGAGAGGTCTAGGAGATACGCAGTATTTT.

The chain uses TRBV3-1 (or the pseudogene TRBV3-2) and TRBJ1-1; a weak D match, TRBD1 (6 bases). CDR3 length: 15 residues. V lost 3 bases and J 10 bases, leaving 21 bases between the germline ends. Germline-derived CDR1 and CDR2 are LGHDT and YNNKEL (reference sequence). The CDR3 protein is CASSHGRTDSWRAFF. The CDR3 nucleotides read TGTGCCAGCAGCCATGGCAGGACGGACAGCTGGCGAGCTTTCTTT.

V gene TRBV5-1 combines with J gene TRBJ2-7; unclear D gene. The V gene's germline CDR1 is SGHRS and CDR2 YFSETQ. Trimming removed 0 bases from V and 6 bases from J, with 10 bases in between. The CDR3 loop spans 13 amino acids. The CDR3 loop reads CASSLETDGEQYF. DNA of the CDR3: TGCGCCAGCAGCTTGGAAACAGACGGCGAGCAGTACTTC.

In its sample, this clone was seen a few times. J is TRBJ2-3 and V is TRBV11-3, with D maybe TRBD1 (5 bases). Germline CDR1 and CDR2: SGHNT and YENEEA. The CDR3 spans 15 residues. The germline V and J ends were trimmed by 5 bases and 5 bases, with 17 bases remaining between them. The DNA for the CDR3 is TGTGCCAGCAGCCCTAGGGGCATGACTGGAGATACGCAGTATTTT. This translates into CASSPRGMTGDTQYF.

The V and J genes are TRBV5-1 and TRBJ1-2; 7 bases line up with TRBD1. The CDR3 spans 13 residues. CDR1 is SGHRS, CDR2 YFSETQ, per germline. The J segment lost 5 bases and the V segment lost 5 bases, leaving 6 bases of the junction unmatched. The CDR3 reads CASSTGQQYGYTF. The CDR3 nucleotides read TGCGCCAGCAGTACGGGACAGCAATATGGCTACACCTTC.

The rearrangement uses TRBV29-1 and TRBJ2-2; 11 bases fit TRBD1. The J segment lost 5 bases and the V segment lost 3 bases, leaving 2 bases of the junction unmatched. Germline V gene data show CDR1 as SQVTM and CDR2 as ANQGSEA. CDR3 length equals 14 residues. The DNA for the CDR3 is TGCAGCGTTGAGGGACAGGGGGAAACCGGGGAGCTGTTTTTT. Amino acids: CSVEGQGETGELFF.

CDR3: CASRTGFRETQYF. CDR3 in DNA: TGCGCCAGCAGAACAGGGTTTCGGGAGACCCAGTACTTC. The chain uses TRBV5-1 and TRBJ2-5; D perhaps matches TRBD1 (6 bases). The CDR3 is made up of 13 amino acids. Germline lookup yields CDR1 SGHRS and CDR2 YFSETQ. Trimming removed 5 bases at V and 5 bases at J, with 13 bases between.

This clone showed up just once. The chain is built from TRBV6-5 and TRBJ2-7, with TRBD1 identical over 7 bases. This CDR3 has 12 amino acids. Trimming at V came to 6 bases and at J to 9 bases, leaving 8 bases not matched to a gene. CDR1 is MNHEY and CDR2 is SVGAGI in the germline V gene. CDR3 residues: CASRAPGGAQYF. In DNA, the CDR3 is TGTGCCAGCAGGGCCCCAGGGGGAGCGCAGTACTTC.